The 20 T cell receptor beta chains presented below share a single source sample, sequenced in a study of CD8+CD57+ T cells in acquired aplastic anemia. For sequencing, patients were chosen who had shown expansion of CD8+CD57+ cells by flow cytometry. Genomic DNA served as template for TCR beta VDJ and CDR3 profiling. One entry per CDR3 protein, called by TCRdb with MiXCR from the reads. In the table there are about 180,000 distinct CDR3 sequences, roughly 60% of which are singletons. Sample: sorted CD4+, CD8+, or CD8+CD57+ T cells (not recorded which) from PBMCs. All receptors derive from a human donor with aplastic anemia.

CDR3 DNA: TGTGCCTGGAGTATCGGGACAGGCGGCAGACCAATCTATGGCTACACCTTC. It codes for CAWSIGTGGRPIYGYTF. The rearrangement joins TRBV30 to TRBJ1-2; 8 bases agree with TRBD1. The CDR3 sequence is 17 residues long. The germline gives CDR1 GTSNPN, CDR2 SVGIG (reference sequence). The V gene end was trimmed by 2 bases and the J gene end by 4 bases; junction bases not matched to a gene: 15.

This chain uses TRBV6-2 or TRBV6-3 with TRBJ1-2; D ambiguous. Looked up from germline, CDR1 is MNHEY and CDR2 is SVGEGT. This CDR3 has 13 residues. Trimming shortened V by 6 bases and J by 0 bases, and 8 bases separated the two germline ends. CDR3 bases: TGTGCCAGCAGCCCCGAACCTAACTATGGCTACACCTTC. Its protein product is CASSPEPNYGYTF.

Many counts were recorded for this clonotype. The chain couples TRBV7-8 to TRBJ2-7, with D possibly being TRBD1 (6 bases). V was pared by 2 bases and J by 13 bases, with 27 bases between. The CDR3 is 16 residues long. Germline V gene sequence: CDR1 SGHVS, CDR2 FQNEAQ. CDR3 protein: CASSLRRTDLLRDFYF. Here the CDR3 DNA reads TGTGCCAGCAGCTTACGAAGGACAGATCTCCTTCGTGATTTCTACTTC.

This chain uses TRBV15 with TRBJ1-4; D not resolved. Germline V gene lookup returns CDR1 LNHNV and CDR2 YYDKDF (reference sequence). This CDR3 region has 15 residues. V was trimmed by 3 bases and J by 0 bases, leaving 8 bases between them. In DNA form, the CDR3 reads TGTGCCACCAGCAGTGGACCAGCAACTAATGAAAAACTGTTTTTT. As protein: CATSSGPATNEKLFF.

The chain has TRBV10-2 and TRBJ2-7, with TRBD1 matching over 7 bases. J was trimmed by 0 bases and V by 3 bases; bases with no gene match: 2. The CDR3 sequence is 14 residues long. Germline lookup yields CDR1 WSHSY and CDR2 SAAADI. CDR3 in DNA: TGCGCCAGCAGTGATGGGACAGTCTCCTACGAGCAGTACTTC. Encoded protein: CASSDGTVSYEQYF.

CDR3 residues: CSGVTGGHEQYF. CDR3 sequence (DNA): TGCAGTGGGGTCACAGGGGGTCACGAGCAGTACTTC. V and J are TRBV20-1 and TRBJ2-7, with 8 bases identical to TRBD1. Per germline, CDR1 DFQATT and CDR2 SNEGSKA (reference sequence). After removal of 7 bases from V and 5 bases from J, the junction contained 7 bases not matched to a gene. This CDR3 contains 12 residues.

This clonotype was picked up a small number of times. This chain joins TRBV20-1 and TRBJ2-7, with TRBD2 identical over 8 bases. From germline, CDR1 is DFQATT and CDR2 SNEGSKA (reference sequence). This CDR3 is built from 14 residues. The V segment lost 7 bases and the J segment 6 bases; nucleotides outside the gene matches: 14. The CDR3 region is CSVSAGREVAEQYF. For the CDR3, the DNA is TGCAGTGTCAGCGCGGGGCGGGAGGTGGCCGAGCAGTACTTC.

The chain carries TRBV7-3 and TRBJ1-2, with D unclear. Trimming removed 3 bases from V and 4 bases from J, with 9 bases in between. This CDR3 is built from 13 residues. Germline V gene lookup returns CDR1 SGHTA and CDR2 FQGTGA. The CDR3 reads CASSLNLPYGYTF. CDR3 sequence (DNA): TGTGCCAGCAGCTTGAATCTCCCCTATGGCTACACCTTC. The entire variable domain, with the rest obtained from reference TRBV7-3 and TRBJ1-2, is as follows: GAGVSQTPSNKVTEKGKYVELRCDPISGHTALYWYRQSLGQGPEFLIYFQGTGAADDSGLPNDRFFAVRPEGSVSTLKIQRTERGDSAVYLCASSLNLPYGYTFGSGTRLTVV.

This clonotype has at least ten counts. The chain is built from TRBV7-8 and TRBJ1-5, with D possibly TRBD1 on 6 matching bases. CDR1 and CDR2 from the germline V gene are SGHVS and FQNEAQ. V was cut by 1 base and J by 0 bases, with 13 bases left in between. There are 17 residues in the CDR3. CDR3: CASSLDDRLYSNQPQHF. CDR3 nucleotide sequence: TGTGCCAGCAGCTTAGATGACAGGCTATATAGCAATCAGCCCCAGCATTTT.

This clonotype appeared a single time. V gene TRBV5-1 combines with J gene TRBJ2-3, with D tentatively TRBD1 (5 bases). With 7 bases removed from V and 5 bases from J, the gap between germline ends came to 17 bases. Germline CDR1 is SGHRS and CDR2 is YFSETQ. The CDR3 runs to 14 residues. CDR3: CASGKGPGGDTQYF. DNA for the CDR3: TGCGCCAGCGGAAAGGGGCCTGGCGGAGATACGCAGTATTTT.

The J gene is TRBJ1-3, the V gene TRBV5-5; 9 bases map to TRBD1. The V gene's germline CDR1 is SGHKS and CDR2 YYEKEE (reference sequence). This CDR3 is built from 17 residues. The trim removed 4 bases at V and 2 bases at J, leaving 10 bases unmatched. CDR3 protein: CASSLGGQGMAGNTIYF. The CDR3 region has the DNA TGTGCCAGCAGCCTCGGGGGACAGGGTATGGCTGGAAACACCATATATTTT.

In this sample, this clonotype turned up once. The chain carries TRBV7-9 and TRBJ2-2; a possible D gene is TRBD2 (5 bases). CDR3 length equals 14 residues. V was trimmed by 5 bases and J by 5 bases, leaving 12 bases between them. Germline CDR1 is SEHNR and CDR2 is FQNEAQ (reference sequence). The CDR3 loop reads CASSPLGGTGELFF. In nucleotides, the CDR3 is TGTGCCAGCAGCCCCTTGGGCGGGACCGGGGAGCTGTTTTTT.

The V gene is TRBV29-1, the J gene TRBJ2-1; 7 bases agree with TRBD1. CDR3 length: 15 residues. V shed 8 bases, J shed 2 bases, and the junction held 12 bases outside the gene matches. Germline CDR1 is SQVTM and CDR2 is ANQGSEA. CDR3 in amino acids: CSLAIDRVPYNEQFF. In DNA form, the CDR3 reads TGCAGCTTAGCGATCGACAGGGTACCCTACAATGAGCAGTTCTTC.

This rearrangement joins TRBV19 to TRBJ2-1, with TRBD1 matching 8 bases. Germline lookup yields CDR1 LNHDA and CDR2 SQIVND (reference sequence). There are 15 residues in the CDR3. The CDR3 spells CVEGFEGRGRNEQFF. The DNA of the CDR3 is TGTGTCGAGGGATTCGAGGGCAGGGGGCGAAATGAGCAGTTCTTC.

The rearrangement joins TRBV29-1 to TRBJ1-2; the match to TRBD1 covers 9 bases. Germline V gene data show CDR1 as SQVTM and CDR2 as ANQGSEA. V was pared by 1 base and J by 7 bases, with 13 bases of the junction left unmatched. The CDR3 is 16 residues long. CDR3 region: CSVEGVRGQGVRGYTF. The DNA for the CDR3 is TGCAGCGTTGAAGGAGTTCGGGGACAGGGTGTGCGTGGCTACACCTTC.

This chain uses TRBV7-3 with TRBJ1-1; weak D call: TRBD1 (5 bases). Trimming took off 1 base at V and 4 bases at J, with 10 bases between the two ends. Germline V gene sequence: CDR1 SGHTA, CDR2 FQGTGA. The CDR3 extends over 14 amino acids. The CDR3, as DNA: TGTGCCAGCAGCTTAATAGGGGTCGGCACTGAAGCTTTCTTT. Translating gives CASSLIGVGTEAFF.

The chain combines TRBV20-1 with TRBJ1-1; D ambiguous. Germline V gives CDR1 DFQATT, CDR2 SNEGSKA (reference sequence). The V gene lost 4 bases and the J gene lost 0 bases, with 0 bases spanning the gap. The CDR3 runs to 10 residues. CDR3 sequence reads: CSAMNTEAFF. The CDR3 coding sequence is TGCAGTGCTATGAACACTGAAGCTTTCTTT.

The genes are TRBV24-1 and TRBJ2-5; maybe TRBD1 (5 bases). This CDR3 has 14 residues. Per germline, CDR1 KGHDR and CDR2 SFDVKD. Trimming left V 5 bases short and J 5 bases short, with 14 bases between. CDR3 sequence (DNA): TGTGCCACCAGTGCCGGACAACGGCGGGAGACCCAGTACTTC. It codes for CATSAGQRRETQYF.

This clonotype was counted at least ten times. The J gene is TRBJ2-7, the V gene TRBV4-1, with D perhaps assigned TRBD1 or TRBD2 (6 bases each). The CDR3 is 16 amino acids. Looked up from germline, CDR1 is MGHRA and CDR2 is YSYEKL. V was pared by 1 base and J by 7 bases, with 20 bases between. CDR3 protein: CASSQGVATGAGEQYF. In DNA form, the CDR3 reads TGCGCCAGCAGCCAAGGGGTCGCAACGGGGGCCGGGGAGCAGTACTTC.

In its sample, this clonotype was seen many times. The CDR3 bases are TGCGCCAGCAGCCGCCGAGAGGGGAACACCGGGGAGCTGTTTTTT. It specifies CASSRREGNTGELFF. The chain joins TRBV4-1 to TRBJ2-2; D is perhaps TRBD2 (5 bases). Per germline, CDR1 MGHRA and CDR2 YSYEKL. CDR3 length: 15 amino acids. V lost 4 bases and J 1 base, leaving 10 bases between the germline ends.